This TCR beta chain came from a study of T and B cells in COVID-19 patients. Study as a whole: Of roughly 21 active-infection patients, 15 to 18 carried comorbidities linked to unfavorable COVID-19 outcome.

This clonotype occurred a few times. Blood genomic DNA input for TRB amplification was about 240-550 ng. The V gene's germline CDR1 is MNHNY and CDR2 SVGAGI (reference sequence). The CDR3 covers 15 residues. Deletions cut 6 bases from V and 0 bases from J, with 14 bases between. BIOMED2 TRB-A/B primer pools were used in multiplex TRB PCR. TCRdb reanalysed the multiplex PCR reads using MiXCR and keeps one entry per CDR3 protein. The table has approximately 8,500 distinct CDR3 sequences, over 25% seen once. This chain joins TRBV6-6 and TRBJ1-1, with no clear D. Sample: blood. This clonotype was obtained from a human donor who had recovered from COVID-19. The DNA of the CDR3 is TGTGCCAGCAGCCACCCCGGGAGGTTGAACACTGAAGCTTTCTTT. As protein: CASSHPGRLNTEAFF.